This T cell receptor (beta chain) derives from a study of shared clonotypes between healthy human individuals. Data came from immunoSEQ multiplex PCR; TCRdb stores just in-frame clones and leaves some out. The sample lists about 470,000 clones, around 79% occurring once. Concerning this clone itself: Its antigen is undetermined.

Overall study results and limits: Collection of samples was limited to blood; tissue repertoires likely differ.

Germline loops: CDR1 MDHEN, CDR2 SYDVKM. V was cut by 2 bases and J by 10 bases, with 2 bases left in between. CDR3 length: 9 amino acids. The chain combines TRBV28 with TRBJ1-1; no reliable D call. The sequencing sample was made of PBMCs. The receptor was derived from a woman aged 40 to 55 in good health. Some clones in this sample may be carry-over from other donors' samples. CDR3 in DNA: TGTGCCAGCAGTTTAAGAGCTTTCTTT. As protein: CASSLRAFF.